These 13 T cell receptor beta chains originate from one sample sequenced in a study of control samples from healthy donors and cancer patients. TCRdb's copy holds only in-frame clones and misses some; the assay was immunoSEQ multiplex PCR. The data contain 180,000 or so clones, 90% to 95% of them singletons. Sequenced input: blood. The receptor source for this set is a woman in her 30s in good health.

The chain couples TRBV4-1 to TRBJ2-7; TRBD2 aligns across 8 bases. Germline assignment: CDR1 MGHRA and CDR2 YSYEKL. Unmatched junction bases numbered 1, after V lost 1 base and J lost 2 bases. This CDR3 has 14 residues. The CDR3 DNA reads TGCGCCAGCAGCCAAGGACTAGCGACCTACGAGCAGTACTTC. Its protein is CASSQGLATYEQYF.

This clone appeared many times. Other DNA sequences within the sample encode an identical CDR3. V usage is TRBV29-1 and J usage is TRBJ2-5, with D possibly TRBD2 on 5 matching bases. V was cut by 2 bases and J by 4 bases, with 8 bases left in between. This CDR3 contains 12 residues. CDR1 and CDR2 (germline): SQVTM, ANQGSEA. The CDR3 nucleotides read TGCAGCGTTGAATCCCTAGCAGAGACCCAGTACTTC. It translates to CSVESLAETQYF.

This chain links TRBV28 with TRBJ1-2, with D possibly TRBD1 on 6 matching bases. The CDR3 has 12 amino acids. The V and J ends lost 7 bases and 2 bases respectively, with 8 bases between them. Germline loops: CDR1 MDHEN, CDR2 SYDVKM. CDR3 amino acids: CASTTGNYGYTF. CDR3 nucleotides: TGTGCCAGCACTACAGGGAACTATGGCTACACCTTC.

Within the sample, this clone is medium-sized. The sample has other DNA sequences that encode this CDR3 too. The V gene is TRBV2, the J gene TRBJ2-7; 10 bases are a match to TRBD1. Per the germline V gene, CDR1 is SNHLY and CDR2 is FYNNEI. With 6 bases clipped from V and 2 bases from J, the junction kept 7 bases outside the gene matches. CDR3 length: 15 residues. The CDR3 coding sequence is TGTGCCAGCAGCGGCCGGGACAGGGGCCCCTACGAGCAGTACTTC. Protein: CASSGRDRGPYEQYF.

J is TRBJ1-1 and V is TRBV27; D unresolved. V lost 1 base and J lost 0, with 6 bases in between. The germline gives CDR1 MNHEY, CDR2 SMNVEV (reference sequence). The CDR3 is 14 residues long. The CDR3 protein is CASSLYRVNTEAFF. The CDR3 DNA is TGTGCCAGCAGTTTATATAGGGTGAACACTGAAGCTTTCTTT.

The V and J genes are TRBV29-1 and TRBJ2-7, with TRBD1 matching over 7 bases. The length of the CDR3 is 12 residues. CDR1 and CDR2 (germline): SQVTM, ANQGSEA. J lost 1 base, V lost 5 bases, and 2 bases had no gene match. The CDR3 region has the DNA TGCAGCGTTACAGGGGTTTCCTACGAGCAGTACTTC. Encoded protein: CSVTGVSYEQYF.

This chain links TRBV5-8 with TRBJ2-7; D remains ambiguous. V was trimmed by 2 bases and J by 0 bases, leaving 3 bases between them. The length of the CDR3 is 12 residues. CDR1 is SGHTS, CDR2 YDEGEE, per germline. The CDR3 protein is CASSFLSYEQYF. The DNA of the CDR3 is TGTGCCAGCAGCTTCCTCTCCTACGAGCAGTACTTC.

The J gene is TRBJ1-2, the V gene TRBV19; 7 bases are shared with TRBD1. The CDR3 has 13 amino acids. Germline V gene lookup returns CDR1 LNHDA and CDR2 SQIVND (reference sequence). The junction had 6 bases not matched to a gene; V was cut back by 7 bases and J by 4 bases. The CDR3 sequence: CASTLNRGYGYTF. CDR3 DNA sequence: TGTGCCAGTACCTTAAACAGGGGCTATGGCTACACCTTC.

The V call is TRBV23-1, the J call TRBJ1-2; 9 positions match TRBD1. TRBV23-1 is treated as an ORF (open reading frame) with a function not yet certain. There are 15 residues in the CDR3. Trimming at V came to 4 bases and at J to 4 bases, leaving 7 bases not matched to a gene. The CDR3 coding sequence is TGCGCCAGCAGTCGACCGACAGGGGGTATCTATGGCTACACCTTC. Its protein product is CASSRPTGGIYGYTF.

The chain joins TRBV6-2 or TRBV6-3 to TRBJ2-1; TRBD2 matches at 13 bases. Germline CDR1 is MNHEY and CDR2 is SVGEGT. The CDR3 has 16 amino acids. Trimming took 4 bases from V and 10 from J; bases not matched to a gene: 10. CDR3 DNA: TGTGCCAGCAGTTCCAAACTAGCGGGAGGGCGGGGAGAGCAGTTCTTC. This translates into CASSSKLAGGRGEQFF.

The rearrangement joins TRBV7-8 to TRBJ1-5; no definite D call. V was cut by 2 bases and J by 4 bases, with 9 bases left in between. CDR1 SGHVS and CDR2 FQNEAQ come from the germline V gene. CDR3 length equals 14 residues. DNA for the CDR3: TGTGCCAGCAGCTTAAATTCGGGGAATCAGCCCCAGCATTTT. Its protein is CASSLNSGNQPQHF. Full variable domain (remainder filled in from reference TRBV7-8 and TRBJ1-5): GAGVSQSPRYKVAKRGQDVALRCDPISGHVSLFWYQQALGQGPEFLTYFQNEAQLDKSGLPSDRFFAERPEGSVSTLKIQRTQQEDSAVYLCASSLNSGNQPQHFGDGTRLSIL.

The CDR3 loop reads CASSLVMNTEAFF. Written as DNA, the CDR3 is TGCGCCAGCAGCTTGGTTATGAACACTGAAGCTTTCTTT. V and J are TRBV5-1 and TRBJ1-1; D is ambiguous. Trimming pared 0 bases from V and 0 bases from J, leaving 3 bases between. CDR1 and CDR2 from the germline V gene are SGHRS and YFSETQ. This CDR3 comprises 13 residues.

This clone has a single count. The J gene is TRBJ2-5, the V gene TRBV7-2, with 7 bases aligning to TRBD2. The germline V gene encodes CDR1 SGHTA and CDR2 FQGNSA. The CDR3 runs 13 residues. V gave up 2 bases and J gave up 5 bases; unmatched junction bases: 2. DNA of the CDR3: TGTGCCAGCAGCTTAACTAGCGTGGAGACCCAGTACTTC. Translating gives CASSLTSVETQYF.